What follows are 24 T cell receptor beta chains derived from one specimen sequenced in a study of T cell responses to AZD1222 COVID-19 vaccine. Assay: immunoSEQ multiplex PCR; the TCRdb copy retains only in-frame clones and omits some. The sample contains roughly 150,000 clones, 90% to 95% of which appear only once. The sequences come from peripheral blood, collected 28 days after the second AZD1222 dose. These receptor sequences come from an adult who received the AZD1222 COVID-19 vaccine.

The rearrangement links TRBV5-6 to TRBJ1-4, with D tentatively TRBD1 (6 bases). This CDR3 region has 15 residues. With 4 bases removed from V and 6 bases from J, the gap between germline ends came to 16 bases. Germline values: CDR1 SGHDT, CDR2 YYEEEE. CDR3 sequence: CASSITGTPYEKLFF. CDR3 bases: TGTGCCAGCAGCATCACCGGGACACCGTATGAAAAACTGTTTTTT.

The table lists this clone with a count of one. The chain carries TRBV29-1 and TRBJ1-1; D not resolved. With 1 base removed from V and 5 bases from J, the gap between germline ends came to 5 bases. Germline assignment: CDR1 SQVTM and CDR2 ANQGSEA. This CDR3 has 11 amino acids. CDR3 in DNA: TGCAGCGTTGAAGGGGGAACTGAAGCTTTCTTT. Translated, it gives CSVEGGTEAFF.

The chain couples TRBV12-3 or TRBV12-4 to TRBJ2-2, with D maybe TRBD2 (5 bases). V gave up 9 bases and J gave up 4 bases, with 12 bases separating them. This CDR3 has 13 residues. CDR3 region: CASMDSLTGELFF. In DNA form, the CDR3 reads TGTGCCAGTATGGACTCACTCACCGGGGAGCTGTTTTTT.

V gene TRBV2 combines with J gene TRBJ2-5; D may be TRBD2 (7 bases). Per the germline V gene, CDR1 is SNHLY and CDR2 is FYNNEI. The CDR3 extends over 13 amino acids. The DNA of the CDR3 is TGTGCGCCCCGTGGGAGGGGGGAAGAGACCCAGTACTTC. This codes for CAPRGRGEETQYF.

The chain employs TRBV12-5 and TRBJ1-4, with D uncertain. This CDR3 contains 17 residues. V was cut by 0 bases and J by 8 bases, with 19 bases left in between. Germline V gives CDR1 LGHNT, CDR2 FRNRAP. CDR3 in amino acids: CASGLVPSPPRHEKLFF. The CDR3, as DNA: TGTGCTAGTGGTTTGGTACCCTCGCCGCCGCGGCACGAAAAACTGTTTTTT.

V usage is TRBV7-9 and J usage is TRBJ1-1; 7 bases map to TRBD1. In germline, CDR1 is SEHNR, CDR2 FQNEAQ (reference sequence). CDR3 length: 18 residues. Trimming at V came to 1 base and at J to 0 bases, leaving 11 bases not matched to a gene. The CDR3 protein is CASSLGPRGQRVNTEAFF. Written as DNA, the CDR3 is TGTGCCAGCAGCTTAGGGCCGAGGGGACAGCGAGTGAACACTGAAGCTTTCTTT.

V gene TRBV13 combines with J gene TRBJ2-3, with D perhaps matching TRBD1 or TRBD2 (6 bases each). In germline, CDR1 is PRHDT, CDR2 FYEKMQ (reference sequence). The CDR3 runs 17 residues. Trimming pared 4 bases from V and 2 bases from J, leaving 19 bases between. The CDR3 region is CASSSLGRGGDTDTQYF. The CDR3 DNA reads TGTGCCAGCAGCTCCTTGGGCAGGGGAGGCGACACAGATACGCAGTATTTT.

The chain couples TRBV6-2 or TRBV6-3 to TRBJ1-4; D is perhaps TRBD1 (5 bases). There are 15 residues in the CDR3. Germline assignment: CDR1 MNHEY and CDR2 SVGEGT. V lost 6 bases, J lost 3 bases, and 14 bases lay in between. The CDR3 spells CASSKTRQPNEKLFF. The CDR3 nucleotides read TGTGCCAGCAGCAAGACTAGACAGCCTAATGAAAAACTGTTTTTT.

The chain uses TRBV5-1 and TRBJ1-3, with D possibly TRBD1 on 5 matching bases. V lost 0 bases and J lost 0, with 16 bases in between. The CDR3 contains 18 residues. Per germline, CDR1 SGHRS and CDR2 YFSETQ. As DNA, the CDR3 is TGCGCCAGCAGCTTGGGAGTAGGGGTCAGCCACTCTGGAAACACCATATATTTT. Protein sequence: CASSLGVGVSHSGNTIYF. Full variable domain (rest looked up from reference TRBV5-1 and TRBJ1-3): KAGVTQTPRYLIKTRGQQVTLSCSPISGHRSVSWYQQTPGQGLQFLFEYFSETQRNKGNFPGRFSGRQFSNSRSEMNVSTLELGDSALYLCASSLGVGVSHSGNTIYFGEGSWLTVV.

As concerns this clone: Within the sample, other DNA sequences also encode this same CDR3. The chain uses TRBV24-1 and TRBJ2-1, with 9 bases identical to TRBD2. The CDR3 is 14 amino acids. Germline values: CDR1 KGHDR, CDR2 SFDVKD. V lost 5 bases and J lost 4; bases outside the gene matches: 2. The CDR3 here is CATSAAGGYNEQFF. Here the CDR3 DNA reads TGTGCCACCAGTGCGGCGGGGGGGTACAATGAGCAGTTCTTC.

J is TRBJ1-1 and V is TRBV21-1; TRBD1 is taken as the D call from the table, unchecked against the DNA. TRBV21-1 is shown as a pseudogene. The CDR3 has 15 residues. As DNA, the CDR3 is TGTGCCAGCAGCATACGACAGGAGATGAACACTGAAGCTTTCTTT. It specifies CASSIRQEMNTEAFF.

The CDR3 region has the DNA TGTGCCAGCAGCGGCAGGGGCCCCTACGAGCAGTACTTC. Its protein product is CASSGRGPYEQYF. V is TRBV7-9 and J is TRBJ2-7, with D maybe TRBD1 (6 bases). This CDR3 region has 13 residues. V lost 5 bases and J lost 2, with 10 bases in between. Germline-derived CDR1 and CDR2 are SEHNR and FQNEAQ (reference sequence).

The V gene is TRBV7-2, the J gene TRBJ2-2, with D perhaps TRBD1 (5 bases). The germline CDR1 and CDR2 sequences are SGHTA and FQGNSA. The CDR3 runs 16 residues. V dropped 1 base and J dropped 3 bases, with 12 bases sitting between them. The CDR3 spells CASSLGGTGYTGELFF. CDR3 sequence (DNA): TGTGCCAGCAGCTTAGGGGGCACAGGTTACACCGGGGAGCTGTTTTTT.

The gene calls are TRBV7-9 and TRBJ2-7; the match to TRBD2 covers 13 bases. The germline gives CDR1 SEHNR, CDR2 FQNEAQ (reference sequence). The V and J ends lost 6 bases and 4 bases, in that order; junction bases with no gene match: 6. The CDR3 has 15 residues. CDR3 DNA: TGTGCCAGCAGGACTAGCGGGGGGTCTCCTTACGAGCAGTACTTC. It translates to CASRTSGGSPYEQYF.

The chain combines TRBV4-3 with TRBJ1-4; maybe TRBD1 (5 bases). Trimming removed 0 bases at V and 7 bases at J, with 21 bases between. Germline CDR1 LGHNA, CDR2 YSLEER. The CDR3 is 18 amino acids. The CDR3 loop reads CASSQEFSGPRFPEKLFF. The CDR3 DNA follows: TGCGCCAGCAGCCAAGAGTTCTCGGGACCCCGTTTTCCTGAAAAACTGTTTTTT.

V is TRBV5-4 and J is TRBJ2-3; 7 nucleotides line up with TRBD2. The CDR3 extends over 13 amino acids. Germline CDR1 is SGHNT and CDR2 is YYREEE (reference sequence). V dropped 4 bases and J dropped 9; count of bases not matched to a gene: 8. For the CDR3, the DNA is TGTGCCAGCAGCCCCAGCGGGGAGGACACGCAGTATTTT. Protein: CASSPSGEDTQYF.

V and J are TRBV4-1 and TRBJ2-7; TRBD1 matches at 8 bases. This CDR3 is built from 17 residues. In germline, CDR1 is MGHRA, CDR2 YSYEKL. Trimming at V came to 0 bases and at J to 3 bases, leaving 10 bases not matched to a gene. The CDR3 region is CASSQDLGRGLFYEQYF. The CDR3, as DNA: TGCGCCAGCAGCCAAGATCTGGGCAGGGGGCTGTTCTACGAGCAGTACTTC.

The CDR3: CASTTWDSPYEQYF. The CDR3 coding sequence is TGTGCCAGCACTACTTGGGACAGTCCCTACGAGCAGTACTTC. V usage is TRBV2 and J usage is TRBJ2-7; TRBD1 aligns across 7 bases. The junction had 8 bases not matched to a gene; V was cut back by 7 bases and J by 2 bases. The CDR3 extends over 14 amino acids. CDR1 is SNHLY and CDR2 is FYNNEI in the germline V gene.

This clone appeared once. This chain links TRBV28 with TRBJ1-2; D is possibly TRBD1 (6 bases). Germline V gene lookup returns CDR1 MDHEN and CDR2 SYDVKM. The length of the CDR3 is 14 residues. V lost 4 bases and J lost 2, with 11 bases in between. CDR3 protein: CASSSGQRNYGYTF. The CDR3 DNA reads as TGTGCCAGCAGTTCAGGACAGCGAAACTATGGCTACACCTTC.

This clone occurred once. The chain recombines TRBV20-1 with TRBJ1-1, with TRBD1 matching 7 bases. Germline lookup yields CDR1 DFQATT and CDR2 SNEGSKA (reference sequence). This CDR3 contains 11 residues. Trimming cost V 5 bases and J 7 bases; bases outside gene matches: 4. The CDR3 DNA sequence: TGCAGTGCTCCCGGACAGGTTGAAGCTTTCTTT. Protein product: CSAPGQVEAFF.

The V gene is TRBV5-1, the J gene TRBJ2-3; D possibly corresponds to TRBD1 (6 bases). The germline CDR1 and CDR2 sequences are SGHRS and YFSETQ. Between the trimmed V and J ends, which lost 2 bases and 2 bases, there was a span of 9 bases. The CDR3 is made up of 14 amino acids. CDR3 bases: TGCGCCAGCAGCTTTAAGGGGGTCACAGATACGCAGTATTTT. As protein: CASSFKGVTDTQYF.

This clone was counted once. The V call is TRBV18, the J call TRBJ1-4, with 7 bases lining up with TRBD1. Losses at the gene ends were 6 bases for V and 3 bases for J; bases not matched to a gene: 7. Per the germline V gene, CDR1 is KGHSH and CDR2 is LQKENI. The CDR3 covers 15 residues. CDR3 bases: TGTGCCAGCTCGCAACAGGGGTGGCCTAATGAAAAACTGTTTTTT. Encoded protein: CASSQQGWPNEKLFF.

J is TRBJ2-1 and V is TRBV2; D might be TRBD1 or TRBD2, each matching 5 bases. The germline V gene encodes CDR1 SNHLY and CDR2 FYNNEI. The CDR3 is made up of 16 amino acids. The V gene lost 2 bases and the J gene lost 1 base, with 12 bases spanning the gap. CDR3 nucleotides: TGTGCCAGCAGTGAAATCGGGACGCAGTCCTACAATGAGCAGTTCTTC. Protein: CASSEIGTQSYNEQFF.

The CDR3 reads CASRRDRGQEAFF. In DNA form, the CDR3 reads TGTGCCAGCAGACGCGACAGGGGTCAGGAAGCTTTCTTT. J is TRBJ1-1 and V is TRBV7-3; 8 bases are shared with TRBD1. Germline trimming cut 6 bases from V and 8 bases from J; bases unmatched to any gene: 8. The CDR3 loop spans 13 amino acids. Germline loops: CDR1 SGHTA, CDR2 FQGTGA. The full variable domain, rest sourced from reference TRBV7-3 and TRBJ1-1, is GAGVSQTPSNKVTEKGKYVELRCDPISGHTALYWYRQSLGQGPEFLIYFQGTGAADDSGLPNDRFFAVRPEGSVSTLKIQRTERGDSAVYLCASRRDRGQEAFFGQGTRLTVV.